This T cell receptor beta chain was captured by sequencing in a study of brain T cells in children with intractable seizures. Measured with immunoSEQ multiplex PCR; TCRdb has only the in-frame clones, and not every one. The sample has some 76,000 clones; just over 90% are singletons. Sequencing was limited to surgery cases with top T cell transcript signatures in brain tissue. Germline V lookup: CDR1 MNHEY, CDR2 SMNVEV (reference sequence). The V end was cut by 4 bases, the J end by 2 bases, with 8 bases between. The CDR3 consists of 13 residues. J is TRBJ1-2 and V is TRBV27; D call uncertain. The sequence came from a boy younger than two with tuberous sclerosis and intractable seizures. The input for sequencing was peripheral blood, taken at surgery. The CDR3 here is CASSSTSNYGYTF. For the CDR3, the DNA is TGTGCCAGCAGTTCGACATCGAACTATGGCTACACCTTC.